The rows below give T cell receptor beta chains drawn from one sample of a study of graft-versus-host responses after intestinal transplantation. TCRdb's table, derived via immunoSEQ multiplex PCR, lists solely in-frame clones and lacks some. The sample lists 19,000 or so clones; around nine tenths were seen once. Specimen: PBMCs, collected more than 220 days after intestinal transplant. These receptor sequences come from a human patient who received an intestinal transplant, so some T cells may come from the graft donor. The CDR3 runs from the conserved cysteine through the conserved F or W. A D gene is named only where the DNA matches it firmly. Some rows have no size entry. The others give once, few or many, or a class for an expanded clone.

TRBV11-2	TRBD1	TRBJ2-7	NA	CASSLQTGGNEQYF	TGTGCCAGCAGCTTACAGACAGGGGGCAACGAGCAGTACTTC
TRBV21-1	NA	TRBJ2-5	NA	CASSKSNRASGEETQYF	TGTGCCAGCAGCAAAAGCAATAGGGCTAGCGGGGAAGAGACCCAGTACTTC
TRBV5-8	NA	TRBJ2-1	few	CASSLATAKQFF	TGTGCCAGCAGCTTGGCCACAGCCAAGCAGTTCTTC
TRBV6-1	NA	TRBJ2-2	NA	CASISGTNTGELFF	TGTGCCAGCATTTCTGGGACGAACACCGGGGAGCTGTTTTTT
TRBV27	NA	TRBJ2-7	few	CASSPGEQYF	TGTGCCAGCTCCCCAGGCGAGCAGTACTTC
TRBV6-5	TRBD1	TRBJ1-6	NA	CASSRTGLDSPLHF	TGTGCCAGCAGCCGGACAGGGCTAGATTCACCCCTCCACTTT
TRBV19	NA	TRBJ1-6	NA	CASSPGVKSPLHF	TGTGCCAGTAGTCCCGGGGTAAAATCACCCCTCCACTTT
TRBV5-5	NA	TRBJ1-6	once	CASSLPRDTLHF	TGTGCCAGCAGCTTGCCCCGGGACACCCTCCACTTT
TRBV6-1	TRBD2	TRBJ2-2	NA	CASSEIAGGTGELFF	TGTGCCAGCAGTGAAATAGCGGGGGGGACCGGGGAGCTGTTTTTT
TRBV7-9	NA	TRBJ2-7	NA	CASSLFRNYEQYF	TGTGCCAGCAGCCTCTTCCGGAATTACGAGCAGTACTTC
TRBV2	TRBD1	TRBJ2-7	NA	CASSERTGIGNEQYF	TGTGCCAGCAGTGAACGGACAGGGATTGGGAACGAGCAGTACTTC
TRBV7-8	NA	TRBJ2-7	NA	CASSLLRGEQYF	TGTGCCAGCAGCCTCCTTCGCGGCGAGCAGTACTTC
TRBV25-1	TRBD1	TRBJ2-2	NA	CASSDKDRWYTGELFF	TGTGCCAGCAGCGATAAGGACAGGTGGTACACCGGGGAGCTGTTTTTT
TRBV7-9	TRBD1	TRBJ1-5	NA	CASSKTGKGNQPQHF	TGTGCCAGCAGCAAGACAGGGAAGGGCAATCAGCCCCAGCATTTT
TRBV13	TRBD1	TRBJ2-7	NA	CASSLRGRGAREQYF	TGTGCCAGCAGCTTAAGGGGGCGAGGAGCGCGCGAGCAGTACTTC
TRBV5-4	TRBD2	TRBJ2-1	NA	CASSWRGAPGNEQFF	TGTGCCAGCAGCTGGCGGGGGGCCCCCGGCAATGAGCAGTTCTTC
TRBV6-5	TRBD1	TRBJ2-4	NA	CASSKQGVAKNIQYF	TGTGCCAGCAGTAAACAGGGGGTAGCCAAAAACATTCAGTACTTC
TRBV30	NA	TRBJ2-1	NA	CAWSKGEQFF	TGTGCCTGGAGTAAGGGTGAGCAGTTCTTC
TRBV27	NA	TRBJ2-7	NA	CATSVEAGRSYEQYF	TGTGCCACCTCGGTGGAGGCGGGGCGCAGCTACGAGCAGTACTTC
TRBV29-1	NA	TRBJ2-1	NA	CSGRGPIEDEQFF	TGCAGCGGTCGGGGACCTATTGAGGATGAGCAGTTCTTC
TRBV19	NA	TRBJ2-7	NA	CASSGTPGYEQYF	TGTGCCAGTAGCGGGACTCCTGGATACGAGCAGTACTTC
TRBV6-4	TRBD1	TRBJ2-7	NA	CASSQKDRVYEQYF	TGTGCCAGCAGTCAAAAGGACAGGGTCTACGAGCAGTACTTC
TRBV18	TRBD1	TRBJ2-3	NA	CASSPQLPITGTGSTDTQYF	TGTGCCAGCTCACCCCAACTCCCCATCACCGGGACAGGGAGCACAGATACGCAGTATTTT
TRBV4-1	TRBD2	TRBJ2-1	once	CASSQISGGANNEQFF	TGCGCCAGCAGCCAAATAAGCGGGGGGGCGAACAATGAGCAGTTCTTC
TRBV5-1	NA	TRBJ2-7	NA	CASSPRVSYEQYF	TGCGCCAGCAGCCCACGGGTCTCCTACGAGCAGTACTTC
TRBV27	NA	TRBJ2-3	NA	CASSSYSGHLTDTQYF	TGTGCCAGCAGTTCTTATTCGGGACACCTCACAGATACGCAGTATTTT
TRBV5-1	NA	TRBJ1-4	NA	CASSSQGVNEKLFF	TGCGCCAGCAGCTCACAGGGAGTTAATGAAAAACTGTTTTTT
TRBV29-1	NA	TRBJ1-2	NA	CSVVKDAYGYTF	TGCAGCGTTGTGAAGGACGCCTATGGCTACACCTTC
TRBV27	TRBD1	TRBJ2-7	NA	CASATGVWSYEQYF	TGTGCCAGCGCCACAGGGGTCTGGTCCTACGAGCAGTACTTC
TRBV10-2	NA	TRBJ1-4	few	CASGDEKLFF	TGCGCCAGCGGGGATGAAAAACTGTTTTTT
TRBV2	NA	TRBJ2-1	NA	CASSGSGPPRNEQFF	TGTGCCAGCAGTGGTTCTGGGCCCCCACGGAATGAGCAGTTCTTC
TRBV4-1	NA	TRBJ1-5	once	CASSQGFVNQPQHF	TGCGCCAGCAGCCAAGGGTTCGTCAATCAGCCCCAGCATTTT
TRBV27	NA	TRBJ2-3	NA	CASSLLALSTDTQYF	TGTGCCAGCAGTTTATTAGCACTTAGCACAGATACGCAGTATTTT
TRBV11-2	NA	TRBJ2-5	NA	CASSLGESTQYF	TGTGCCAGCAGCTTAGGCGAGAGCACCCAGTACTTC
TRBV5-1	NA	TRBJ1-1	NA	CASSLEGNTEAFF	TGCGCCAGCAGCTTGGAGGGGAACACTGAAGCTTTCTTT
TRBV11-2	NA	TRBJ1-1	NA	CASSLDRVDEAFF	TGTGCCAGCAGCTTAGATCGTGTAGATGAAGCTTTCTTT
TRBV2	TRBD2	TRBJ2-3	NA	CASRGTSGGLEDTQYF	TGTGCCAGCAGGGGTACTAGCGGGGGGTTGGAGGATACGCAGTATTTT
TRBV6-1	NA	TRBJ1-2	NA	CASSERWESKGYTF	TGTGCCAGCAGTGAACGTTGGGAGTCGAAAGGCTACACCTTC
TRBV10-3	NA	TRBJ2-7	once	CATGQSTYEQYF	TGTGCCACCGGACAGTCTACCTACGAGCAGTACTTC